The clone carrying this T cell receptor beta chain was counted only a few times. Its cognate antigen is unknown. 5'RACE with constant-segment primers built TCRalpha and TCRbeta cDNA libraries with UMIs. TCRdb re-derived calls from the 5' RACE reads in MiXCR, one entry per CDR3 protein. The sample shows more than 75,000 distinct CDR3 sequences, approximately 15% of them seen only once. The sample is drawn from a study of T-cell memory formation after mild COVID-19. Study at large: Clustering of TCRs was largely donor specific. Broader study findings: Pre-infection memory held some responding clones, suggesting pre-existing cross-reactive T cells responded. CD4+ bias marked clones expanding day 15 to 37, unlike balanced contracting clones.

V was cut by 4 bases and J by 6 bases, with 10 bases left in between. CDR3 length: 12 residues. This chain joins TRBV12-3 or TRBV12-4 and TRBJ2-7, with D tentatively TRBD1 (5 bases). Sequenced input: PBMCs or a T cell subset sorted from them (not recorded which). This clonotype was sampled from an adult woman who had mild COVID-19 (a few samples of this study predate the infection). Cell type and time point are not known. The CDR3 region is CASSSQGIEQYF. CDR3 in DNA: TGTGCCAGCAGTTCCCAGGGAATCGAGCAGTACTTC.